The 6 T cell receptor beta chains below were found in one sample sequenced in a study of early T cells in non-severe SARS-CoV-2 infection. Using its own MiXCR run on the 5' RACE reads, TCRdb lists one record per CDR3 protein. In the table there are under 70,000 distinct CDR3 sequences, roughly 13% of which are singletons. The sample consisted of whole blood. Receptors originate from an adult who was a healthcare worker with PCR-confirmed SARS-CoV-2 infection or an uninfected control (not recorded which).

This clonotype turned up a few times. This sequence joins TRBV9 and TRBJ2-3; D gene uncertain. Trimming left V 0 bases short and J 0 bases short, with 5 bases between. Germline V gene lookup returns CDR1 SGDLS and CDR2 YYNGEE. The CDR3 has 14 amino acids. As DNA, the CDR3 is TGTGCCAGCAGCGTAGCCGCAAGCACAGATACGCAGTATTTT. Translation gives CASSVAASTDTQYF.

The chain uses TRBV9 and TRBJ2-7; D remains ambiguous. This CDR3 has 13 amino acids. V was trimmed by 0 bases and J by 7 bases, leaving 11 bases between them. In germline, CDR1 is SGDLS, CDR2 YYNGEE. In DNA form, the CDR3 reads TGTGCCAGCAGCGTAGAGGAAAGCCGGGAGCAGTACTTC. It encodes CASSVEESREQYF.

This clonotype was observed a handful of times. This CDR3 reads CASSQAIDRRTDTQYF. For the CDR3, the DNA is TGCGCCAGCAGCCAAGCCATAGACAGACGCACAGATACGCAGTATTTT. This chain uses TRBV4-1 with TRBJ2-3, with D maybe TRBD1 (5 bases). This CDR3 comprises 16 residues. The V and J ends lost 1 base and 1 base respectively, with 12 bases between them. Germline CDR1 MGHRA, CDR2 YSYEKL.

This clonotype has just a few counts. This chain connects TRBV6-6 to TRBJ1-3; 8 nucleotides align to TRBD1. The CDR3 covers 14 residues. Germline V gives CDR1 MNHNY, CDR2 SVGAGI (reference sequence). The J segment lost 7 bases and the V segment lost 5 bases, leaving 7 bases of the junction unmatched. CDR3: CASSTPTGVNTIYF. CDR3 coding DNA: TGTGCCAGCAGTACACCGACAGGGGTGAACACCATATATTTT.

This clonotype was seen only a few times. This chain links TRBV29-1 with TRBJ1-2; 8 nucleotides align to TRBD1. V lost 6 bases, J lost 4 bases, and 7 bases stayed unmatched. This CDR3 has 13 amino acids. Germline values: CDR1 SQVTM, CDR2 ANQGSEA. The chain's CDR3 is CSVETGEGYGYTF. CDR3 sequence (DNA): TGCAGCGTAGAGACAGGGGAAGGCTATGGCTACACCTTC. The whole variable domain, filled in from reference TRBV29-1 and TRBJ1-2, reads SAVISQKPSRDICQRGTSLTIQCQVDSQVTMMFWYRQQPGQSLTLIATANQGSEATYESGFVIDKFPISRPNLTFSTLTVSNMSPEDSSIYLCSVETGEGYGYTFGSGTRLTVV.

This clonotype was seen a few times. This chain links TRBV27 with TRBJ1-5; D call uncertain. Trimming took off 4 bases at V and 4 bases at J, with 8 bases between the two ends. This CDR3 contains 13 residues. The germline V gene has CDR1 MNHEY and CDR2 SMNVEV (reference sequence). CDR3 bases: TGTGCCAGCAGTTCCTTTATTAATCAGCCCCAGCATTTT. Encoded protein: CASSSFINQPQHF.